Below are 22 T cell receptor beta chains sequenced from a single sample in a study of CD8 T cells in Susac syndrome. The RNA input was about 0.5 to 1 ug, and it was reverse transcribed with random hexamers. TCRdb re-called the immunoSEQ multiplex PCR reads through MiXCR, storing one row per CDR3 protein. The sample holds some 120,000 distinct CDR3 sequences, about 93% seen once. The sequenced sample was CD4+ T cells from PBMCs. The receptors originated from a human donor in good health.

This rearrangement joins TRBV3-1 to TRBJ2-3; D is possibly TRBD1 or TRBD2 (5 bases each). Germline CDR1 LGHDT, CDR2 YNNKEL (reference sequence). The CDR3 has 15 amino acids. Trimming shortened V by 1 base and J by 2 bases, and 10 bases separated the two germline ends. The DNA for the CDR3 is TGTGCCAGCAGCCAAGCGGGACGCATCACAGATACGCAGTATTTT. Translation: CASSQAGRITDTQYF.

The chain is built from TRBV5-1 and TRBJ2-5; D unclear. Trimming removed 6 bases at V and 1 base at J, with 4 bases between. The CDR3 is 11 residues long. From germline, CDR1 is SGHRS and CDR2 YFSETQ. CDR3 amino acids: CASKVQETQYF. The CDR3 region has the DNA TGCGCCAGCAAGGTCCAAGAGACCCAGTACTTC.

The chain uses TRBV6-1 and TRBJ2-7; D remains unclear. Germline V gene lookup returns CDR1 MNHNS and CDR2 SASEGT. The CDR3 spans 16 residues. Trimming took off 6 bases at V and 2 bases at J, with 20 bases between the two ends. The CDR3 loop is CASRQLGNSVPYEQYF. The CDR3 nucleotides are TGTGCCAGCAGGCAACTGGGTAACTCGGTTCCCTACGAGCAGTACTTC.

The genes are TRBV5-4 and TRBJ1-1; perhaps TRBD1 as D (6 bases). This CDR3 has 15 residues. The V and J ends lost 5 bases and 0 bases respectively, with 14 bases between them. Germline CDR1 and CDR2: SGHNT and YYREEE (reference sequence). CDR3 protein: CASRTKGGLNTEAFF. DNA for the CDR3: TGTGCCAGCAGGACCAAAGGGGGTTTGAACACTGAAGCTTTCTTT.

The chain has TRBV2 and TRBJ1-1; D is undetermined. CDR3 length: 14 residues. CDR1 is SNHLY and CDR2 is FYNNEI in the germline V gene. V was shortened by 7 bases and J by 10 bases, with 22 bases between the two germline ends. This chain's CDR3 is CASTPDWVGSGAFF. DNA of the CDR3: TGTGCCAGCACTCCTGATTGGGTAGGTAGTGGAGCTTTCTTT.

The gene calls are TRBV29-1 and TRBJ2-7, with 9 bases lining up with TRBD2. V was pared by 4 bases and J by 0 bases, with 10 bases of the junction left unmatched. In germline, CDR1 is SQVTM, CDR2 ANQGSEA. There are 16 residues in the CDR3. CDR3 amino acids: CSVGGASGASSYEQYF. The CDR3 DNA sequence: TGCAGCGTTGGGGGGGCTAGCGGGGCGTCCTCCTACGAGCAGTACTTC.

The chain combines TRBV7-2 with TRBJ2-5, with 16 positions matching TRBD2. Per the germline V gene, CDR1 is SGHTA and CDR2 is FQGNSA. J gave up 9 bases and V 4 bases, and 5 bases lay outside the gene matches. The CDR3 covers 15 residues. The CDR3 DNA reads as TGTGCCAGCAGCTCCGCCGGGACTAGCGGGAGGGCCCAGTACTTC. Translation: CASSSAGTSGRAQYF.

The rearrangement joins TRBV11-2 to TRBJ2-7; D gene ambiguous. Germline CDR1 is SGHAT and CDR2 is FQNNGV. V gave up 5 bases and J gave up 3 bases, with 11 bases separating them. The CDR3 is 13 amino acids. CDR3: CASSPRRIYEQYF. CDR3 DNA sequence: TGTGCCAGCAGCCCTCGGCGGATCTACGAGCAGTACTTC.

This CDR3 reads CASNDDRIYGYTF. CDR3 in DNA: TGTGCCAGCAACGACGACAGGATCTATGGCTACACCTTC. The chain carries TRBV11-2 and TRBJ1-2, with a possible D match to TRBD1 (6 bases). Germline loops: CDR1 SGHAT, CDR2 FQNNGV. The CDR3 runs to 13 residues. The V gene lost 7 bases and the J gene lost 4 bases, with 13 bases spanning the gap. The full variable domain, its missing parts supplied by reference TRBV11-2 and TRBJ1-2, is EAGVAQSPRYKIIEKRQSVAFWCNPISGHATLYWYQQILGQGPKLLIQFQNNGVVDDSQLPKDRFSAERLKGVDSTLKIQPAKLEDSAVYLCASNDDRIYGYTFGSGTRLTVV.

This rearrangement joins TRBV4-3 to TRBJ1-2, with TRBD1 matching over 7 bases. The CDR3 is 16 residues long. Germline V gives CDR1 LGHNA, CDR2 YSLEER. Unmatched junction bases numbered 11, after V lost 0 bases and J lost 7 bases. CDR3 nucleotides: TGCGCCAGCAGCCAAGATGGGACAGCCATAGGGTTTGGCTACACCTTC. This encodes CASSQDGTAIGFGYTF.

The chain couples TRBV4-2 to TRBJ2-7; TRBD1 aligns across 8 bases. CDR1 is LGHNA, CDR2 YNFKEQ, per germline. This CDR3 spans 16 amino acids. J was trimmed by 3 bases and V by 3 bases; bases with no gene match: 10. The CDR3 protein is CASSHEGQGRIYEQYF. The CDR3 DNA is TGTGCCAGCAGCCATGAAGGACAGGGTCGGATCTACGAGCAGTACTTC.

The chain has TRBV27 and TRBJ1-1; D is undetermined. Germline V lookup: CDR1 MNHEY, CDR2 SMNVEV (reference sequence). The ends were cut back, 0 bases at V and 5 bases at J, with 7 bases in the middle. The CDR3 sequence is 13 residues long. CDR3 nucleotide sequence: TGTGCCAGCAGTTTATCGTCCAGTACTGAAGCTTTCTTT. It codes for CASSLSSSTEAFF.

This clonotype was seen just once. This CDR3 is CASSPRARGQTYNEQFF. DNA of the CDR3: TGTGCCAGCAGCCCCCGGGCCAGGGGGCAAACCTACAATGAGCAGTTCTTC. V gene TRBV6-2 or TRBV6-3 combines with J gene TRBJ2-1, with 8 bases aligning to TRBD1. Germline V gene sequence: CDR1 MNHEY, CDR2 SVGEGT. V gave up 6 bases and J gave up 2 bases; unmatched junction bases: 12. This CDR3 is 17 amino acids long.

The chain is built from TRBV5-6 and TRBJ2-7, with 11 nucleotides matching TRBD2. The length of the CDR3 is 15 residues. V was pared by 0 bases and J by 6 bases, with 5 bases of the junction left unmatched. Germline CDR1 reads SGHDT; CDR2 reads YYEEEE. The DNA for the CDR3 is TGTGCCAGCAGCTTGGGAGTAGCGGGAGGGAGCGAGCAGTACTTC. Its translation: CASSLGVAGGSEQYF.

The V gene is TRBV12-3 or TRBV12-4, the J gene TRBJ2-1; the D call may be TRBD1 or TRBD2 (7 bases each). Deletions cut 6 bases from V and 4 bases from J, with 13 bases between. The CDR3 spans 14 residues. The CDR3 loop is CASRGGTEYNEQFF. In nucleotides, the CDR3 is TGTGCCAGCAGGGGGGGGACAGAATACAATGAGCAGTTCTTC.

In this sample, this clonotype turned up a few times. J is TRBJ2-7 and V is TRBV5-6; a weak D match, TRBD1 (6 bases). CDR3 size: 15 residues. The ends were cut back, 2 bases at V and 7 bases at J, with 19 bases in the middle. Looked up from germline, CDR1 is SGHDT and CDR2 is YYEEEE. The CDR3 loop is CASSFSRQTGEEQYF. As DNA, the CDR3 is TGTGCCAGCAGCTTTTCCAGGCAGACAGGAGAAGAGCAGTACTTC.

The CDR3 DNA follows: TGTGCCAGCAGCTCCTCCGGGACAGGGTGGCCCTACGAGCAGTACTTC. This sequence encodes CASSSSGTGWPYEQYF. The V call is TRBV5-6, the J call TRBJ2-7; 9 bases align to TRBD1. The germline V gene encodes CDR1 SGHDT and CDR2 YYEEEE. This CDR3 is 16 amino acids long. V dropped 3 bases and J dropped 2; count of bases not matched to a gene: 9.

J is TRBJ2-3 and V is TRBV15; unclear D gene. CDR1 is LNHNV, CDR2 YYDKDF, per germline (reference sequence). The CDR3 loop spans 17 amino acids. Trimming left V 0 bases short and J 0 bases short, with 13 bases between. The CDR3 sequence is CATSRDLRLGSTDTQYF. CDR3 in DNA: TGTGCCACCAGCAGAGATCTAAGACTGGGTAGCACAGATACGCAGTATTTT.

The genes are TRBV5-4 and TRBJ2-7; D uncertain. Per the germline V gene, CDR1 is SGHNT and CDR2 is YYREEE (reference sequence). The CDR3 totals 13 residues. Trimming left V 3 bases short and J 8 bases short, with 15 bases between. This chain's CDR3 is CASSSTGTAQQYF. CDR3 nucleotide sequence: TGTGCCAGCAGCTCTACTGGTACAGCTCAGCAGTACTTC.

This rearrangement joins TRBV5-8 to TRBJ2-2, with D maybe TRBD2 (6 bases). Per germline, CDR1 SGHTS and CDR2 YDEGEE. V was trimmed by 4 bases and J by 1 base, leaving 11 bases between them. This CDR3 comprises 15 residues. DNA of the CDR3: TGTGCCAGCAGCCGCGGGACGAGGAACACCGGGGAGCTGTTTTTT. Protein: CASSRGTRNTGELFF. Looking up the rest from reference TRBV5-8 and TRBJ2-2 gives the full variable domain: EAGVTQSPTHLIKTRGQQATLRCSPISGHTSVYWYQQALGLGLQFLLWYDEGEERNRGNFPPRFSGRQFPNYSSELNVNALELEDSALYLCASSRGTRNTGELFFGEGSRLTVL.

The gene calls are TRBV4-3 and TRBJ2-1; TRBD2 aligns across 12 bases. With 1 base clipped from V and 9 bases from J, the junction kept 7 bases outside the gene matches. Germline CDR1 reads LGHNA; CDR2 reads YSLEER. The CDR3 covers 16 residues. The CDR3 coding sequence is TGCGCCAGCAGCCAAGCGCTAGCGGGAGGGCCCATTGAGCAGTTCTTC. Its protein is CASSQALAGGPIEQFF.

This chain uses TRBV7-9 with TRBJ1-2; no definite D call. This CDR3 contains 14 residues. The V end was cut by 3 bases, the J end by 2 bases, with 10 bases between. CDR1 and CDR2 (germline): SEHNR, FQNEAQ (reference sequence). The CDR3 sequence: CASSFLAENYGYTF. The CDR3 nucleotides are TGTGCCAGCAGCTTTTTGGCGGAGAACTATGGCTACACCTTC.